This T cell receptor beta chain is from a study of CD8 T cells in Susac syndrome. Random hexamers were used to reverse transcribe about 0.45 to 1 ug of RNA. TCRdb recomputed calls from the immunoSEQ multiplex PCR reads with MiXCR, one row per CDR3 protein. The sample includes 150,000 or so distinct CDR3 sequences, 85% to 95% seen only once; the top ten take about 0.17%. The V gene's germline CDR1 is LGHDT and CDR2 YNNKEL (reference sequence). This CDR3 has 17 residues. Trimming removed 4 bases at V and 7 bases at J, with 20 bases between. The V and J genes are TRBV3-1 and TRBJ1-6; D might be TRBD1 (5 bases). This receptor was identified in a human donor with Susac syndrome. Sample: CD4+ T cells from PBMCs. CDR3 amino acids: CASSLPGDRVRNSPLHF. The DNA for the CDR3 is TGTGCCAGCAGCCTTCCGGGGGACCGGGTACGGAATTCACCCCTCCACTTT.